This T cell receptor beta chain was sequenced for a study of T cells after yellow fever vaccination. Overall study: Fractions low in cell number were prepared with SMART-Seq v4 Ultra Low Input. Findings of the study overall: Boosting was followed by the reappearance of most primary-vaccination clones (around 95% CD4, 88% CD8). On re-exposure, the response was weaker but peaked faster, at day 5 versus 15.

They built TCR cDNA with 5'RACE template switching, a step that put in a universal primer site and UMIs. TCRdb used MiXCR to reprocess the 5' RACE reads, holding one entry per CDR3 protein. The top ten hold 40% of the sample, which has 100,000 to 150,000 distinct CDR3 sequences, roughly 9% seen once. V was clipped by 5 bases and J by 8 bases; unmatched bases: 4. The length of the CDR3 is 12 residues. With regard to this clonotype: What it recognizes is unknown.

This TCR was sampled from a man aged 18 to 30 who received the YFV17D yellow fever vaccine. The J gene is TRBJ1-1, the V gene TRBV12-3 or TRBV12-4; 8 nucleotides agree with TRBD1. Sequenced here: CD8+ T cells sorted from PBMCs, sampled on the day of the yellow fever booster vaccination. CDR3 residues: CASSTRTGEAFF. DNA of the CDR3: TGTGCCAGCAGTACGCGGACAGGGGAAGCTTTCTTT.